Sequencing of this T cell receptor beta chain was carried out in a study of blood T cell repertoires in COVID-19. Study-wide background: Samples taken during acute and convalescent COVID-19 were collected in the United States, Italy and Spain. PBMCs, B-cell-depleted T cells, or T cells were the source of the cDNA or gDNA that made up the material.

Authors' data handling: Scientists estimated how many nucleated cells there were by amplifying reference gene primers. Assay used: immunoSEQ multiplex PCR; TCRdb lists only in-frame clones, some missing. That table furnishes V, J and clone size, whereas the DNA furnished D and trimming. The repertoire holds about 140,000 clones, with over 80% as singletons. CDR1 LGHDT and CDR2 YNNKEL come from the germline V gene (reference sequence). There are 19 residues in the CDR3. V shed 2 bases and J 2 bases; nucleotides not matched to a gene: 12. Sequences were obtained from peripheral blood. The source of this sequence is a woman aged 50 to 60 with acute or convalescent COVID-19. The chain links TRBV3-1 (or the pseudogene TRBV3-2) to TRBJ2-2, with 9 bases aligning to TRBD1. This CDR3 reads CASSQHGFTGGVNTGELFF. CDR3 sequence (DNA): TGTGCCAGCAGCCAACACGGCTTTACAGGGGGCGTAAACACCGGGGAGCTGTTTTTT.